This TCR beta chain was sequenced during a study of blood T cell repertoires in COVID-19. Looking at the study overall: Sources were T cells, B-cell-depleted T cells, or PBMCs; the material itself was cDNA or gDNA.

In germline, CDR1 is LGHDT, CDR2 YNNKEL (reference sequence). The CDR3 runs 14 residues. V shed 4 bases, J shed 2 bases, and the junction held 4 bases outside the gene matches. The method was immunoSEQ multiplex PCR; TCRdb's version includes in-frame clones alone and lacks a portion of them. This table has 150,000 to 200,000 clones, about 76% appearing once. The origin of this receptor is a woman in her 40s with COVID-19, enrolled during active disease. The chain combines TRBV3-1 (or the pseudogene TRBV3-2) with TRBJ2-7; TRBD2 matches 8 bases. Sequenced material: peripheral blood. The CDR3: CASSLTREAYEQYF. The CDR3 DNA is TGTGCCAGCAGCCTAACGCGGGAGGCCTACGAGCAGTACTTC.